This T cell receptor beta chain is drawn from a study of response to subunit inactivated influenza vaccine. Study-wide results and caveats: Each seasonal influenza vaccination recruits few new T cells, the authors suggested.

Comments on this clonotype: The antigen remains unidentified.

In TCRdb, the RT-PCR reads were re-called with MiXCR into one record per CDR3 protein. The sample lists over 800,000 distinct CDR3 sequences, about 20% occurring once. The CDR3 covers 13 residues. V shed 4 bases and J shed 4 bases, with 11 bases lying between them. The germline gives CDR1 MDHEN, CDR2 SYDVKM. V gene TRBV28 combines with J gene TRBJ2-7; D tentatively reads TRBD1 or TRBD2 (5 bases each). The TCR was taken from a man over 45 who received an inactivated influenza vaccine. The starting material was PBMCs from blood, obtained roughly 5 days after vaccination. CDR3 DNA sequence: TGTGCCAGCAGTTGGGGGTATCGGTACGAGCAGTACTTC. It encodes CASSWGYRYEQYF.